Listed below are T cell receptor beta chains from one sample, sequenced in a study of T cells after posttransplantation cyclophosphamide. Data came from immunoSEQ multiplex PCR; TCRdb stores just in-frame clones and leaves some out. This sample yields 25,000 or so clones, of which around 86% are seen a single time; around 6.9% belongs to the top ten. Sequencing input: PBMCs. The receptors were gathered from a woman aged 55-69 years with a blood cancer, CMV-positive, and with a related stem cell donor. Each CDR3 is given with its conserved first and last residue. D genes are given only for firm matches. The size entry is marked missing in some rows and otherwise reads once, few, many or a size class.

>TRBJ2-2|.|TRBV2|TRBD2
TGTGCCAGCAGAGCCGGGACTAGCGGGAAGGGGGAGCTGTTTTTT
CASRAGTSGKGELFF
>TRBJ2-1|.|TRBV6-5|.
TGTGCCAGCACCGCACCCGCGTACAATGAGCAGTTCTTC
CASTAPAYNEQFF
>TRBJ2-7|.|TRBV6-1|.
TGTGCCAGCAGTGAGAGAGTAGGGGATTCCTTCTACGAGCAGTACTTC
CASSERVGDSFYEQYF
>TRBJ2-7|.|TRBV30|.
TGTGCCTGGACTGCCGACAGGTACGAGCAGTACTTC
CAWTADRYEQYF
>TRBJ2-1|.|TRBV4-1|TRBD2
TGCGCCAGCAGCCAGGAAGCGGGAGCCTACAATGAGCAGTTCTTC
CASSQEAGAYNEQFF
>TRBJ2-6|.|TRBV30|.
TGTGCCTGGAGTGAACAGGGTTCTGGGGCCAACGTCCTGACTTTC
CAWSEQGSGANVLTF
>TRBJ1-1|.|TRBV11-2|TRBD1
TGTGCCAGCAGCCTCCGGGACAGGCTCCCTGTGGGGACTGAAGCTTTCTTT
CASSLRDRLPVGTEAFF
>TRBJ1-2|.|TRBV19|.
TGTGCCAGTAATGAAGATCGCGATGGCTACACCTTC
CASNEDRDGYTF
>TRBJ2-7|.|TRBV6-5|TRBD2
TGTGCCAGCAGTTACTCGGGACTAGCGGGAATCTACGAGCAGTACTTC
CASSYSGLAGIYEQYF
>TRBJ1-2|.|TRBV6-1|.
TGTGCCAGCAGTGGCGGATTCTATGGCTACACCTTC
CASSGGFYGYTF
>TRBJ2-5|.|TRBV5-1|.
TGCGCCAGCAGCTTGGAGCCCCGAGGGGAGACCCAGTACTTC
CASSLEPRGETQYF
>TRBJ2-2|.|TRBV7-2|TRBD1
TGTGCCAGCAGACAGACAGGGGGCTTAACCGGGGAGCTGTTTTTT
CASRQTGGLTGELFF
>TRBJ2-3|.|TRBV7-9|TRBD2
TGTGCCAGCAGCCGCGGGGGGTCCGGAATTACGCAGTATTTT
CASSRGGSGITQYF
>TRBJ1-2|.|TRBV19|.
TGTGCCAGTAGTATGAACGGAGGTGATGGCTACACCTTC
CASSMNGGDGYTF
>TRBJ1-2|.|TRBV18|TRBD1
TGTGCCAGCGCGGACAGGCTGGACAACTATGGCTACACCTTC
CASADRLDNYGYTF
>TRBJ1-5|few|TRBV19|.
TGTGCCAGTAGCAATACGGGGAATCAGCCCCAGCATTTT
CASSNTGNQPQHF
>TRBJ1-4|.|TRBV11-3|.
TGTGCCAGCAGCTCCCAAAGGGATGGGGAGGCCAAACTGTTTTTT
CASSSQRDGEAKLFF
>TRBJ2-7|.|TRBV7-2|.
TGTGCCAGCAGTCCCCACGGGGGTTCCTACGAGCAGTACTTC
CASSPHGGSYEQYF
>TRBJ2-3|.|TRBV18|TRBD2
TGTGCCAGCTCACCCCAGGTGGTAGCGGGCCGAGGTACGCAGTATTTT
CASSPQVVAGRGTQYF
>TRBJ2-7|.|TRBV9|.
TGTGCCAGCAGCGTAGAAGCGGAACCTACCTACGAGCAGTACTTC
CASSVEAEPTYEQYF
>TRBJ1-1|.|TRBV5-1|TRBD1
TGCGCCAGCAGCCCCCGGGACAGGGGATCCACTGAAGCTTTCTTT
CASSPRDRGSTEAFF
>TRBJ1-2|.|TRBV19|.
TGTGCCAGTAGTCCACAGGGTCAATATGGCTACACCTTC
CASSPQGQYGYTF
>TRBJ2-1|.|TRBV5-1|TRBD2
TGCGCCAGCAGCTCCTCCTTAGCGGGAGGCTCCTACAATGAGCAGTTCTTC
CASSSSLAGGSYNEQFF
>TRBJ2-5|.|TRBV6-6|.
TGTGCCAGCAATCCGACAGGCCAAGAGACCCAGTACTTC
CASNPTGQETQYF
>TRBJ1-3|few|TRBV2|.
TGTGCCAGCAGTCTAGCAGGAAACACCATATATTTT
CASSLAGNTIYF
>TRBJ2-1|.|TRBV27|.
TGTGCCACCAAATTTGGCGGGACGGTTACCTACAATGAGCAGTTCTTC
CATKFGGTVTYNEQFF
>TRBJ1-1|.|TRBV9|.
TGTGCCAGCAGCAGGAACTTTCAGGGATCTGAAGCTTTCTTT
CASSRNFQGSEAFF
>TRBJ2-3|.|TRBV7-9|TRBD2
TGTGCCAGCGGAGCGGGAACTGGAACAGATACGCAGTATTTT
CASGAGTGTDTQYF
>TRBJ2-4|few|TRBV4-1|.
TGCGCCAGCGGGCAGGGAATAAACATTCAGTACTTC
CASGQGINIQYF
>TRBJ2-7|.|TRBV6-5|TRBD1
TGTGCCAGCAGCCCGGGACAGGGGCTCTCTCACGAGCAGTACTTC
CASSPGQGLSHEQYF
>TRBJ2-1|once|TRBV7-3|.
TGTGCCAGCAGTCGAGCGGCCCAGATCGGGGGTGAGCAGTTCTTC
CASSRAAQIGGEQFF
>TRBJ2-3|.|TRBV10-2|.
TGCGCCGACCGGGACTCTAGCACAGATACGCAGTATTTT
CADRDSSTDTQYF
>TRBJ2-3|.|TRBV21-1|.
TGTGCCAGCAAGGAGCGGGAGTGGTCCACAGATACGCAGTATTTT
CASKEREWSTDTQYF
>TRBJ1-2|.|TRBV5-4|.
TGTGCCAGCAGCCCCGGACAAGCTAACTATGGCTACACCTTC
CASSPGQANYGYTF
>TRBJ2-1|.|TRBV1|.
TGCACCAGCAGCCAAAAGCCTGGGAGTGAGCAGTTCTTC
CTSSQKPGSEQFF
>TRBJ2-7|.|TRBV4-1|TRBD2
TGCGCCAGCAGCCGCCAACTAGCGGCAGTTTACGAGCAGTACTTC
CASSRQLAAVYEQYF
>TRBJ1-4|once|TRBV6-5|.
TGTGCCAGCAGTTACTTAGGGACTAATGAAGAACTGTTTTTT
CASSYLGTNEELFF
>TRBJ1-1|.|TRBV6-5|.
TGTGCCAGCAGTGGTGGACTAATGAGGCCTGAAGCTTTCTTT
CASSGGLMRPEAFF
>TRBJ1-1|.|TRBV10-3|.
TGTGCCATCAGTGAGTATAGGGGTCTTCAAGCTTTCTTT
CAISEYRGLQAFF
>TRBJ1-3|.|TRBV11-2|TRBD1
TGTGCCAGCAGCCTATGGACAGGGTCTGGAAACACCATATATTTT
CASSLWTGSGNTIYF
>TRBJ1-2|.|TRBV2|.
TGTGCCAGCATGGTCGTCATCTCCGCGGCCTACACCTTC
CASMVVISAAYTF
>TRBJ2-1|.|TRBV19|TRBD2
TGTGCCAGTAGTATAGGGGGACTAGCGGGAGGGCCGTTATGGCAGTTCTTC
CASSIGGLAGGPLWQFF
>TRBJ1-1|.|TRBV6-5|.
TGTGCCAGCCATTTGGCGGGTAGCACTGAAGCTTTCTTT
CASHLAGSTEAFF
>TRBJ1-2|once|TRBV6-5|.
TGTGCCAGCAGTTATAGGGGCGAGGGCTACACCTTC
CASSYRGEGYTF
>TRBJ2-5|.|TRBV6-5|TRBD2
TGTGCCAGCAGTCACGGAGCGGGGGGTCCGACCCAGTACTTC
CASSHGAGGPTQYF